This T cell receptor beta chain came from a study of early T cells in non-severe SARS-CoV-2 infection. Overall study findings and caveats: Anti-spike CD8 responses were favored in VDJdb matching, and private and CD4 specificities were missed.

Using its own MiXCR run on the 5' RACE reads, TCRdb lists one record per CDR3 protein. Of about 32,000 distinct CDR3 sequences in the sample, less than 6.5% were seen once. This clonotype came up many times. Its target is unknown. Germline assignment: CDR1 MDHEN and CDR2 SYDVKM. The CDR3 loop spans 16 amino acids. The V gene end was trimmed by 6 bases and the J gene end by 1 base; junction bases not matched to a gene: 9. The sample consisted of whole blood. The TCR comes from an adult who was a healthcare worker with PCR-confirmed SARS-CoV-2 infection or an uninfected control (not recorded which). This sequence joins TRBV28 and TRBJ1-2, with 9 bases that match TRBD1. The CDR3 DNA reads TGTGCCAGCAGGATCCCAGGGACAGGGTTTAACTATGGCTACACCTTC. Residues: CASRIPGTGFNYGYTF.